Included here is one T cell receptor (beta chain) sequence, with context. CDR1 is MNHEY and CDR2 is SMNVEV in the germline V gene (reference sequence). V shed 5 bases and J shed 0 bases, with 24 bases lying between them. The CDR3 consists of 19 residues. This sample stems from a study of blood T cell repertoires in COVID-19. About the research overall: The study drew acute and convalescent COVID-19 samples from the United States, Italy and Spain. Sources were T cells, B-cell-depleted T cells, or PBMCs; the material itself was cDNA or gDNA.

Original analysis: Reference gene primer amplification in the assay estimated nucleated cell counts. Measured with immunoSEQ multiplex PCR; TCRdb has only the in-frame clones, and not every one. The D gene and trimming were derived from the DNA, and the V and J assignments and clone size from that table. The profile covers approximately 260,000 clones, with approximately 84% appearing a single time and around 7.8% taken by the ten largest. Material for sequencing was peripheral blood. The chain employs TRBV27 and TRBJ2-3; a weak D match, TRBD1 (6 bases). The sequence was collected from a human donor in a cohort sampled during active COVID-19. The CDR3 coding sequence is TGTGCCAGCAGTCCCCGGACAGCCAACTCTCGTCGTAGCACAGATACGCAGTATTTT. Residues: CASSPRTANSRRSTDTQYF.